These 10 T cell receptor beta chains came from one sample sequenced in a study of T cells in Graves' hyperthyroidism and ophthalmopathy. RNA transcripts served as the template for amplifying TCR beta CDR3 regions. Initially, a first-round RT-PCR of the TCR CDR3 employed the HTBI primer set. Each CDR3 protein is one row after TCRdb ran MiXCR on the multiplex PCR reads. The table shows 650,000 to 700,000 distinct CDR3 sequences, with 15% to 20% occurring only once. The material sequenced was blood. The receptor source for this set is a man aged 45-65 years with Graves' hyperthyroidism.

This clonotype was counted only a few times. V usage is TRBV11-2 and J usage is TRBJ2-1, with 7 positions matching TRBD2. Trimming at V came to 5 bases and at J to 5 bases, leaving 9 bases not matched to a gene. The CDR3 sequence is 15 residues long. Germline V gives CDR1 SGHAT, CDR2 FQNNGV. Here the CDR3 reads CASSPQTGGHNEQFF. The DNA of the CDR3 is TGTGCCAGCAGCCCCCAGACGGGAGGACACAATGAGCAGTTCTTC.

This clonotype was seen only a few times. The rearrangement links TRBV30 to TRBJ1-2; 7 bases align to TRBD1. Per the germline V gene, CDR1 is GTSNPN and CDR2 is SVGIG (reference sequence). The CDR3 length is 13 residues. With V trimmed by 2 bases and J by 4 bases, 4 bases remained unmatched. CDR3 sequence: CAWSMTGIYGYTF. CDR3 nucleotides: TGTGCCTGGAGTATGACAGGGATCTATGGCTACACCTTC.

CDR3: CASSVWGLAGGSYNEQFF. DNA for the CDR3: TGTGCCAGTAGTGTATGGGGACTAGCGGGAGGATCCTACAATGAGCAGTTCTTC. The rearrangement uses TRBV19 and TRBJ2-1, with 15 bases lining up with TRBD2. This CDR3 comprises 18 residues. Germline V gene lookup returns CDR1 LNHDA and CDR2 SQIVND (reference sequence). The V segment lost 5 bases and the J segment 1 base; nucleotides outside the gene matches: 6.

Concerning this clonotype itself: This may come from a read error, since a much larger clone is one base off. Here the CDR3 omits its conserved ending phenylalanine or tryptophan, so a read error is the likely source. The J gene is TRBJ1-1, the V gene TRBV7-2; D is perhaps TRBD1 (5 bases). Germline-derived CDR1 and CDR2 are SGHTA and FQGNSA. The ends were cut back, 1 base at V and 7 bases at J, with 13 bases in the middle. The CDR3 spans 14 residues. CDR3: CASSLEAGMGEAFL. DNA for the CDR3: TGTGCCAGCAGCTTAGAGGCAGGGATGGGTGAAGCTTTCCTT.

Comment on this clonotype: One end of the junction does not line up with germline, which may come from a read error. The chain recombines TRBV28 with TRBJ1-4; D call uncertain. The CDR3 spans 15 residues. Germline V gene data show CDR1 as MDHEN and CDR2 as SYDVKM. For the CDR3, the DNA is TGTGCCAGCAGTTCCGGAGATGCAACTAATGAAAGACTGTTTTTT. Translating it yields CASSSGDATNERLFF.

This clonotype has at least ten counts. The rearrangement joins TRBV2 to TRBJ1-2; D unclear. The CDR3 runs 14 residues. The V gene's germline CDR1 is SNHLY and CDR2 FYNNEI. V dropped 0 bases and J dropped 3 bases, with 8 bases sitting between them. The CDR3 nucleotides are TGTGCCAGCAGTGAAGCAAGGGATTACTATGGCTACACCTTC. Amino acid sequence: CASSEARDYYGYTF. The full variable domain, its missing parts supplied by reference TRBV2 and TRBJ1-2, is EPEVTQTPSHQVTQMGQEVILRCVPISNHLYFYWYRQILGQKVEFLVSFYNNEISEKSEIFDDQFSVERPDGSNFTLKIRSTKLEDSAMYFCASSEARDYYGYTFGSGTRLTVV.

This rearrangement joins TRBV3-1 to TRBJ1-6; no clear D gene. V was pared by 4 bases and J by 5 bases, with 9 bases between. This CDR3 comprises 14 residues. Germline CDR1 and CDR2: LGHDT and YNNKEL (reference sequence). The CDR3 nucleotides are TGTGCCAGCAGCCTCCGGGAGGATAATTCACCCCTCCACTTT. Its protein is CASSLREDNSPLHF.

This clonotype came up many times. The CDR3 protein is CASATSTDTQYF. Written as DNA, the CDR3 is TGTGCCAGCGCAACTAGCACAGATACGCAGTATTTT. The chain combines TRBV12-3 or TRBV12-4 with TRBJ2-3, with D unclear. CDR3 length: 12 amino acids. The ends were cut back, 8 bases at V and 0 bases at J, with 6 bases in the middle.

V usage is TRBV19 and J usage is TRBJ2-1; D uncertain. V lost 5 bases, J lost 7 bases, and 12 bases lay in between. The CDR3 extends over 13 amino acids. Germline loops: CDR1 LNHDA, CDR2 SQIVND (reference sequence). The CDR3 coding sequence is TGTGCCAGTAGTGCCTTTGACCGGAATGAGCAGTTCTTC. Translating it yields CASSAFDRNEQFF.

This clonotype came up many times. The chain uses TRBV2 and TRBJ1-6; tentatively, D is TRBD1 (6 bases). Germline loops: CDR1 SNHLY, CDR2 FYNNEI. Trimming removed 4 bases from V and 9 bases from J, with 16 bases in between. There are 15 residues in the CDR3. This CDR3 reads CASSGRTAYVSPLHF. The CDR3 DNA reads TGTGCCAGCAGTGGACGGACAGCCTATGTTTCACCCCTCCACTTT.